One sample yielded the 18 T cell receptor beta chains listed below, sequenced in a study of cytomegalovirus exposure and HLA in healthy donors. The PCR had 60 Vbeta and 13 Jbeta primers. Only in-frame clones appear in the TCRdb table, and some are missing; sequencing was by immunoSEQ multiplex PCR. The sample shows some 180,000 clones, 75% to 80% of them seen only once. The sequenced sample was PBMCs. Receptor source: a female donor in good health and CMV-seronegative.

The chain carries TRBV5-5 and TRBJ1-5, with D perhaps matching TRBD1 (6 bases). V was pared by 0 bases and J by 0 bases, with 13 bases between. The CDR3 is made up of 17 amino acids. Germline V gene lookup returns CDR1 SGHKS and CDR2 YYEKEE (reference sequence). The CDR3 protein is CASSLDQGMISNQPQHF. Here the CDR3 DNA reads TGTGCCAGCAGCTTGGATCAGGGGATGATTAGCAATCAGCCCCAGCATTTT.

The rearrangement joins TRBV27 to TRBJ2-5; 7 bases are shared with TRBD1. Germline V gene sequence: CDR1 MNHEY, CDR2 SMNVEV (reference sequence). The CDR3 spans 14 residues. The trim removed 2 bases at V and 7 bases at J, leaving 7 bases unmatched. CDR3 bases: TGTGCCAGCAGTTTAAACCGGGACAGCGGGACCCAGTACTTC. Translation gives CASSLNRDSGTQYF.

This clone was detected only a few times. The rearrangement uses TRBV19 and TRBJ2-7; D perhaps matches TRBD2 (7 bases). Trimming left V 4 bases short and J 3 bases short, with 25 bases between. CDR3 size: 18 residues. Germline V gives CDR1 LNHDA, CDR2 SQIVND (reference sequence). Here the CDR3 DNA reads TGTGCCAGTAGTACTCCCCGGGGGCTAGCGGTAAAATACTACGAGCAGTACTTC. Translating it yields CASSTPRGLAVKYYEQYF.

The V and J genes are TRBV27 and TRBJ1-2; D not certain. This CDR3 has 12 residues. Trimming removed 5 bases at V and 6 bases at J, with 10 bases between. Germline V gives CDR1 MNHEY, CDR2 SMNVEV (reference sequence). The CDR3 DNA reads as TGTGCCAGCAGTCCTACGACAAATGGCTACACCTTC. Translation gives CASSPTTNGYTF.

This chain joins TRBV7-9 and TRBJ2-4; D is possibly TRBD2 (6 bases). V dropped 5 bases and J dropped 0 bases, with 14 bases sitting between them. Germline V lookup: CDR1 SEHNR, CDR2 FQNEAQ (reference sequence). The length of the CDR3 is 16 residues. CDR3 nucleotides: TGTGCCAGCAGCCACGGCGGGGCCTCAGCCAAAAACATTCAGTACTTC. Amino acid sequence: CASSHGGASAKNIQYF.

This clone was found a few times. The chain employs TRBV7-8 and TRBJ2-1, with D unresolved. Germline values: CDR1 SGHVS, CDR2 FQNEAQ. Trimming cost V 6 bases and J 10 bases, with 19 bases left between them. This CDR3 contains 14 residues. In nucleotides, the CDR3 is TGTGCCAGCAGAGCTCGTGTTTACCCCGGGGAGCAGTTCTTC. It translates to CASRARVYPGEQFF.

The chain employs TRBV6-1 and TRBJ2-3; 7 bases align to TRBD2. CDR1 is MNHNS, CDR2 SASEGT, per germline. V was clipped by 11 bases and J by 3 bases; unmatched bases: 11. CDR3 size: 14 residues. CDR3: CASGGLDFTDTQYF. Written as DNA, the CDR3 is TGTGCCTCTGGAGGACTAGACTTTACAGATACGCAGTATTTT.

The J gene is TRBJ1-2, the V gene TRBV5-1; D gene ambiguous. Trimming cost V 0 bases and J 4 bases, with 13 bases left between them. Germline loops: CDR1 SGHRS, CDR2 YFSETQ. The CDR3 sequence is 15 residues long. The CDR3 DNA reads as TGCGCCAGCAGCTTGGCCGAGGCAGAAGGCTATGGCTACACCTTC. Protein: CASSLAEAEGYGYTF.

This sequence joins TRBV12-5 and TRBJ2-1, with D perhaps matching TRBD1 (6 bases). Trimming took 0 bases from V and 8 from J, leaving 17 bases between them. Germline V gives CDR1 LGHNT, CDR2 FRNRAP. This CDR3 comprises 16 residues. Here the CDR3 DNA reads TGTGCTAGTGGTTTGGTATTAGGGGACATTGGGCATGAGCAGTTCTTC. Translated, it gives CASGLVLGDIGHEQFF.

The chain carries TRBV5-1 and TRBJ2-5; 12 bases map to TRBD2. Germline CDR1 SGHRS, CDR2 YFSETQ. With V trimmed by 4 bases and J by 5 bases, 6 bases remained unmatched. The CDR3 length is 15 residues. The chain's CDR3 is CASSMTSGGGETQYF. The CDR3, as DNA: TGCGCCAGCAGCATGACTAGCGGGGGCGGGGAGACCCAGTACTTC.

The chain employs TRBV4-1 and TRBJ2-5, with D tentatively TRBD2 (6 bases). This CDR3 comprises 16 residues. Germline values: CDR1 MGHRA, CDR2 YSYEKL. V was trimmed by 3 bases and J by 5 bases, leaving 19 bases between them. The CDR3 spells CASSQPGRERGETQYF. The CDR3 coding sequence is TGCGCCAGCAGCCAGCCCGGCAGGGAACGGGGGGAGACCCAGTACTTC.

V is TRBV7-9 and J is TRBJ1-4, with no clear D. Germline loops: CDR1 SEHNR, CDR2 FQNEAQ (reference sequence). The CDR3 spans 15 residues. V was shortened by 0 bases and J by 8 bases, with 13 bases between the two germline ends. The DNA of the CDR3 is TGTGCCAGCAGCTTAGCCGAGGGTGTTAAGGAAAAACTGTTTTTT. It translates to CASSLAEGVKEKLFF.

The chain links TRBV9 to TRBJ1-3; 7 nucleotides align to TRBD1. CDR3 length: 14 amino acids. Trimming at V came to 4 bases and at J to 6 bases, leaving 7 bases not matched to a gene. CDR1 SGDLS and CDR2 YYNGEE come from the germline V gene. CDR3 nucleotides: TGTGCCAGCAGCCCCCCGGACAGGACAAACACCATATATTTT. Encoded protein: CASSPPDRTNTIYF.

V gene TRBV25-1 combines with J gene TRBJ2-1; 7 bases line up with TRBD2. The V segment lost 3 bases and the J segment 2 bases; nucleotides outside the gene matches: 7. Germline V gene lookup returns CDR1 MGHDK and CDR2 SYGVNS. The CDR3 is 16 residues long. CDR3 protein: CASSDPASGTYNEQFF. The CDR3 DNA is TGTGCCAGCAGTGACCCTGCTAGCGGCACCTACAATGAGCAGTTCTTC.

The chain couples TRBV14 to TRBJ2-1; 10 nucleotides match TRBD1. Germline V gives CDR1 SGHDN, CDR2 FVKESK. V lost 3 bases to trimming and J lost 10 bases; unmatched junction nucleotides: 6. The CDR3 loop spans 14 amino acids. The CDR3 DNA reads as TGTGCCAGCAGCCATGGGGGACAGGGGCAGGAGCAGTTCTTC. Protein product: CASSHGGQGQEQFF.

The chain joins TRBV5-6 to TRBJ1-4; no firm D call. V shed 1 base and J shed 4 bases, with 8 bases lying between them. Germline V gene sequence: CDR1 SGHDT, CDR2 YYEEEE. The CDR3 totals 14 residues. The CDR3 region has the DNA TGTGCCAGCAGCTTGACAGTCCATAATGAAAAACTGTTTTTT. Translating gives CASSLTVHNEKLFF.

The chain uses TRBV5-6 and TRBJ2-2; unclear D gene. CDR3 length: 16 amino acids. V was shortened by 5 bases and J by 0 bases, with 14 bases between the two germline ends. Germline CDR1 SGHDT, CDR2 YYEEEE. As DNA, the CDR3 is TGTGCCAGCAGACTCTATGTGTCTGCGAACACCGGGGAGCTGTTTTTT. Translation gives CASRLYVSANTGELFF.

This clone was observed once. The rearrangement joins TRBV5-1 to TRBJ2-5; TRBD1 matches at 10 bases. The J call may be faulty, since TRBJ2-7 better matches the DNA end. The CDR3 spans 16 residues. Germline CDR1 SGHRS, CDR2 YFSETQ. The CDR3 coding sequence is TGCGCCAGCAGCCTCATCGGACAGGGGGTTTCCTACGAGCAGTACTTC. Translation gives CASSLIGQGVSYEQYF.